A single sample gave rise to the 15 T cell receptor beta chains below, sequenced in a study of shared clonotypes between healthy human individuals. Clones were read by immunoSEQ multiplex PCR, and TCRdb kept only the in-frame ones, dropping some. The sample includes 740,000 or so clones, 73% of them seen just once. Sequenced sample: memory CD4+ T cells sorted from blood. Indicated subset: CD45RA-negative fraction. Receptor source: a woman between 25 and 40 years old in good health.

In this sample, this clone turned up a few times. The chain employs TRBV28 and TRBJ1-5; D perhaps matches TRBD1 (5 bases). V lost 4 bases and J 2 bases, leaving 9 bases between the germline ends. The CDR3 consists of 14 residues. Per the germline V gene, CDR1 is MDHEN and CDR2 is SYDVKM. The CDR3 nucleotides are TGTGCCAGCAGTTGGGGCCGGGGCAATCAGCCCCAGCATTTT. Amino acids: CASSWGRGNQPQHF.

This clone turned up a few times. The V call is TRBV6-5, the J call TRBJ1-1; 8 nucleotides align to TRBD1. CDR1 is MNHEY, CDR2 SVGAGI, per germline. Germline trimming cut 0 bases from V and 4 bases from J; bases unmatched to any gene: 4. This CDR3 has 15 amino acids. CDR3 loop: CASSYSRQGSTEAFF. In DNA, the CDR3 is TGTGCCAGCAGTTACTCGAGACAGGGGAGCACTGAAGCTTTCTTT.

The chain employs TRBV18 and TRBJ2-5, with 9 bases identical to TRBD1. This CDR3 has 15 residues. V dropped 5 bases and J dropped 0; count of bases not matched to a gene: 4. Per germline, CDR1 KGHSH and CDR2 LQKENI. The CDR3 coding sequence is TGTGCCAGCTCAGAGAGGACAGGGGACCAAGAGACCCAGTACTTC. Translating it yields CASSERTGDQETQYF. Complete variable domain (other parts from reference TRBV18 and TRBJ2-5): NAGVMQNPRHLVRRRGQEARLRCSPMKGHSHVYWYRQLPEEGLKFMVYLQKENIIDESGMPKERFSAEFPKEGPSILRIQQVVRGDSAAYFCASSERTGDQETQYFGPGTRLLVL.

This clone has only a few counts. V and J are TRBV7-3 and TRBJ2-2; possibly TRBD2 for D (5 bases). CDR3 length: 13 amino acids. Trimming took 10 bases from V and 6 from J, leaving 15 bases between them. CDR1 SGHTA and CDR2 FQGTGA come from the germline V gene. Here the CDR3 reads CATGIGRSGELFF. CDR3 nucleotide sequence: TGTGCCACCGGGATTGGGCGATCCGGGGAGCTGTTTTTT.

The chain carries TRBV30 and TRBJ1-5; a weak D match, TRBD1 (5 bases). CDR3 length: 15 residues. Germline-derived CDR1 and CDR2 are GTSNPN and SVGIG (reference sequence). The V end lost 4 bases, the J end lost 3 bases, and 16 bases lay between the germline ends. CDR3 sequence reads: CAWTRGTVFNQPQHF. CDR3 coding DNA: TGTGCCTGGACTAGAGGGACGGTTTTCAATCAGCCCCAGCATTTT. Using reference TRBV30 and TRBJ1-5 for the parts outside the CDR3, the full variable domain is SQTIHQWPATLVQPVGSPLSLECTVEGTSNPNLYWYRQAAGRGLQLLFYSVGIGQISSEVPQNLSASRPQDRQFILSSKKLLLSDSGFYLCAWTRGTVFNQPQHFGDGTRLSIL.

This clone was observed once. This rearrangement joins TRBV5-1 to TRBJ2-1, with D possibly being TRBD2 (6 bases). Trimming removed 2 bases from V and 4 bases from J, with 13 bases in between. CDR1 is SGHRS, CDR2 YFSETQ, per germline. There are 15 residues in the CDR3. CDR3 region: CASSFSAGLYNEQFF. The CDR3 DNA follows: TGCGCCAGCAGCTTCTCGGCGGGACTGTACAATGAGCAGTTCTTC. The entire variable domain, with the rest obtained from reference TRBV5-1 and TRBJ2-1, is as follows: KAGVTQTPRYLIKTRGQQVTLSCSPISGHRSVSWYQQTPGQGLQFLFEYFSETQRNKGNFPGRFSGRQFSNSRSEMNVSTLELGDSALYLCASSFSAGLYNEQFFGPGTRLTVL.

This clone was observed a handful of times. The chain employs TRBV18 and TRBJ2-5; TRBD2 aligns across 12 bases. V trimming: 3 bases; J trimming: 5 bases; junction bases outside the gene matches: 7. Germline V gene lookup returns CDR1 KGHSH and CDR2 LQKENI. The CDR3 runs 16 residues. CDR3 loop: CASSPELAGGFETQYF. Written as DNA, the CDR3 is TGTGCCAGCTCACCCGAACTAGCGGGAGGTTTTGAGACCCAGTACTTC.

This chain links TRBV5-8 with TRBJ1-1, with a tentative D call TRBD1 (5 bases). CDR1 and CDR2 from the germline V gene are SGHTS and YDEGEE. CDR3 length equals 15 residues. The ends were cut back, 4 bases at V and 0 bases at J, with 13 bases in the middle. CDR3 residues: CASSQGRLMNTEAFF. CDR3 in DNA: TGTGCCAGCAGCCAGGGACGGCTCATGAACACTGAAGCTTTCTTT.

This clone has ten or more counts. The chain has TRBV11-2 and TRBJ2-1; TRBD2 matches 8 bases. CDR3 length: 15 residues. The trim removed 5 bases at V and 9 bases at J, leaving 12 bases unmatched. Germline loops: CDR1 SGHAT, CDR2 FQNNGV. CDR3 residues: CASSPGALAVGEQFF. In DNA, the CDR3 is TGTGCCAGCAGCCCAGGGGCACTAGCGGTTGGTGAGCAGTTCTTC.

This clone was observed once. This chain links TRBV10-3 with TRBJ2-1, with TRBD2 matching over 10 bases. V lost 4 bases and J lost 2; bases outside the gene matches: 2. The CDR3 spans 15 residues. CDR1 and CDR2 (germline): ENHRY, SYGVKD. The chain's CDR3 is CAISGTSGTYNEQFF. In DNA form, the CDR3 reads TGTGCCATCAGTGGGACTAGCGGTACCTACAATGAGCAGTTCTTC.

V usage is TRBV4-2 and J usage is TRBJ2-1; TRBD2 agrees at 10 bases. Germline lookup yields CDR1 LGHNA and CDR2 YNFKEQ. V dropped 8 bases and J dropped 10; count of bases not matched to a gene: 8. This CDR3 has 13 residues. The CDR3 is CASWLAGAGEQFF. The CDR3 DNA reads TGTGCCAGCTGGCTAGCGGGAGCAGGAGAGCAGTTCTTC.

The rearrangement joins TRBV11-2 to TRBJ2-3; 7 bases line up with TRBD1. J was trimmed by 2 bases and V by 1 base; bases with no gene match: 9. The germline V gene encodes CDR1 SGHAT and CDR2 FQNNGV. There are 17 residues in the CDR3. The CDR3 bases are TGTGCCAGCAGCTTAGGACAGGGCACCACTTCCACAGATACGCAGTATTTT. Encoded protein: CASSLGQGTTSTDTQYF. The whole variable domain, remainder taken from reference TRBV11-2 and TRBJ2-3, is EAGVAQSPRYKIIEKRQSVAFWCNPISGHATLYWYQQILGQGPKLLIQFQNNGVVDDSQLPKDRFSAERLKGVDSTLKIQPAKLEDSAVYLCASSLGQGTTSTDTQYFGPGTRLTVL.

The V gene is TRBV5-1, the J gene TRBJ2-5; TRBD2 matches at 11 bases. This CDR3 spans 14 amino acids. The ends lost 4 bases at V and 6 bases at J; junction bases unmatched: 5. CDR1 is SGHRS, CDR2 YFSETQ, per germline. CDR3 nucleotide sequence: TGCGCCAGCAGCGAAGGGACTAGCGGTCAGACCCAGTACTTC. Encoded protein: CASSEGTSGQTQYF.

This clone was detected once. CDR3 region: CASRRASGSDTGELFF. CDR3 in DNA: TGTGCCAGCAGAAGAGCTAGCGGGAGTGACACCGGGGAGCTGTTTTTT. The chain recombines TRBV2 with TRBJ2-2; 10 bases agree with TRBD2. Germline V lookup: CDR1 SNHLY, CDR2 FYNNEI. Trimming at V came to 6 bases and at J to 3 bases, leaving 7 bases not matched to a gene. This CDR3 is 16 amino acids long.

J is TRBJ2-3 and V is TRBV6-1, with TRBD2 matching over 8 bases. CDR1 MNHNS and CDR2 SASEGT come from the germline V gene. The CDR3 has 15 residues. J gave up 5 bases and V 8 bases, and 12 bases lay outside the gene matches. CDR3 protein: CASYGAWAGGDTQYF. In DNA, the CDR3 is TGTGCCAGCTACGGGGCATGGGCGGGAGGAGATACGCAGTATTTT.